What follows describes a single TCR beta chain. Per the authors' pipeline: Reference gene primer amplification gave nucleated cell count estimates. Produced via immunoSEQ multiplex PCR; TCRdb's table is partial and in-frame only. From that table come the V and J calls and clone size; the DNA was used to work out D and trimming. The data show about 240,000 clones, with 70% to 90% seen just once and around 9.6% held by the top ten. These data come from a study of blood T cell repertoires in COVID-19. Study context: COVID-19 samples collected from the United States, Italy and Spain covered acute and convalescent phases. The cDNA or gDNA used as material had been derived from T cells, B-cell-depleted T cells, or PBMCs.

The V end lost 8 bases, the J end lost 5 bases, and 15 bases lay between the germline ends. CDR1 is MNHEY and CDR2 is SVGAGI in the germline V gene. The CDR3 has 13 amino acids. Source material: peripheral blood. The TCR comes from a woman in her forties or fifties with COVID-19, enrolled during active disease. This chain links TRBV6-5 with TRBJ1-1, with a tentative D call TRBD1 (6 bases). CDR3 sequence (DNA): TGTGCCAGCGTCCTTACAGGGAATACTGAAGCTTTCTTT. It codes for CASVLTGNTEAFF.